One and the same sample provided the 5 T cell receptor beta chains below, sequenced in a study of response to subunit inactivated influenza vaccine. TCRdb re-analysed the RT-PCR reads in MiXCR, keeping a single row per CDR3 protein. The table has approximately 530,000 distinct CDR3 sequences, approximately 7.7% seen once. The sequenced sample was PBMCs from blood, obtained roughly 24 months after vaccination. The receptor set was obtained from a man aged 50 to 69 who received an inactivated influenza vaccine.

This clonotype was seen a few times. V gene TRBV12-3 or TRBV12-4 combines with J gene TRBJ2-5, with D hard to call. This CDR3 has 13 amino acids. Between the trimmed V and J ends, which lost 3 bases and 3 bases, there was a span of 8 bases. The chain's CDR3 is CASSFAEKETQYF. The CDR3 bases are TGTGCCAGCAGTTTTGCGGAAAAAGAGACCCAGTACTTC.

This chain connects TRBV28 to TRBJ2-1; 8 nucleotides align to TRBD2. This CDR3 contains 14 residues. V lost 3 bases to trimming and J lost 8 bases; unmatched junction nucleotides: 6. CDR1 and CDR2 from the germline V gene are MDHEN and SYDVKM. CDR3: CASSLQGTRDEQFF. The CDR3 coding sequence is TGTGCCAGCAGTTTGCAAGGGACTAGGGATGAGCAGTTCTTC.

The chain carries TRBV4-1 and TRBJ1-5, with D hard to call. The CDR3 extends over 16 amino acids. Germline V gene lookup returns CDR1 MGHRA and CDR2 YSYEKL. V lost 1 base, J lost 2 bases, and 12 bases lay in between. CDR3 sequence: CASSQVADYGNQPQHF. Here the CDR3 DNA reads TGCGCCAGCAGCCAAGTCGCGGATTATGGCAATCAGCCCCAGCATTTT.

Many counts were recorded for this clonotype. The chain couples TRBV4-1 to TRBJ1-5; D remains ambiguous. The V end was cut by 4 bases, the J end by 0 bases, with 10 bases between. Germline-derived CDR1 and CDR2 are MGHRA and YSYEKL. The length of the CDR3 is 15 residues. The CDR3 sequence is CASSPQYYSNQPQHF. The DNA of the CDR3 is TGCGCCAGCAGCCCCCAGTACTATAGCAATCAGCCCCAGCATTTT.

In DNA form, the CDR3 reads TGTGCCAGCGCCCACCGTAGGAACACTGAAGCTTTCTTT. This gives the protein CASAHRRNTEAFF. The chain links TRBV6-2 or TRBV6-3 to TRBJ1-1; D not resolved. Germline CDR1 is MNHEY and CDR2 is SVGEGT. The CDR3 runs 13 residues. Trimming pared 8 bases from V and 1 base from J, leaving 11 bases between.